The 3 T cell receptor beta chains presented below share a single source sample, sequenced in a study of control samples from healthy donors and cancer patients. The method was immunoSEQ multiplex PCR; TCRdb's version includes in-frame clones alone and lacks a portion of them. The table includes about 26,000 clones, around 83% detected once. Sample: PBMCs. The receptors were gathered from a man aged 55 to 70 with colorectal cancer.

This clone was detected only a few times. The V call is TRBV6-2 or TRBV6-3, the J call TRBJ2-4; maybe TRBD1 (6 bases). The CDR3 is 14 amino acids. Germline V gene sequence: CDR1 MNHEY, CDR2 SVGEGT. V dropped 5 bases and J dropped 1 base, with 9 bases sitting between them. For the CDR3, the DNA is TGTGCCAGCAGTCGCAGGGGCGCCAAAAACATTCAGTACTTC. It encodes CASSRRGAKNIQYF.

The chain couples TRBV5-4 to TRBJ2-1; 10 bases fit TRBD1. V shed 4 bases, J shed 6 bases, and the junction held 13 bases outside the gene matches. CDR1 is SGHNT, CDR2 YYREEE, per germline (reference sequence). The CDR3 loop spans 17 amino acids. CDR3 protein: CASSLPGQGLSANEQFF. The CDR3 region has the DNA TGTGCCAGCAGCCTACCGGGACAGGGGTTATCGGCCAATGAGCAGTTCTTC.

The CDR3 sequence is CASSQRSSGDTQYF. The CDR3 nucleotides are TGTGCCAGCAGCCAACGTTCTAGCGGAGATACGCAGTATTTT. The chain recombines TRBV3-1 (or the pseudogene TRBV3-2) with TRBJ2-3, with 7 bases fitting TRBD2. This CDR3 has 14 amino acids. The germline CDR1 and CDR2 sequences are LGHDT and YNNKEL (reference sequence). With 2 bases clipped from V and 5 bases from J, the junction kept 4 bases outside the gene matches.